A single sample gave rise to the 7 T cell receptor beta chains below, sequenced in a study of cytomegalovirus exposure and HLA in healthy donors. A multiplex PCR was run with 60 Vbeta primers and 13 Jbeta primers. Assay used: immunoSEQ multiplex PCR; TCRdb lists only in-frame clones, some missing. The sample holds 150,000 to 200,000 clones, about 86% seen once. The sample comprised PBMCs. The receptors were gathered from a woman aged 18 to 35 in good health and CMV-seropositive.

This clone was detected once. V usage is TRBV7-2 and J usage is TRBJ1-2, with D possibly TRBD1 on 5 matching bases. The germline CDR1 and CDR2 sequences are SGHTA and FQGNSA. V shed 5 bases and J shed 4 bases, with 23 bases lying between them. This CDR3 is 17 amino acids long. In nucleotides, the CDR3 is TGTGCCAGCAGCCCCATCCCCGACGGGACTAGAGGCTATGGCTACACCTTC. Translation gives CASSPIPDGTRGYGYTF.

V usage is TRBV19 and J usage is TRBJ1-1; D uncertain. The germline V gene has CDR1 LNHDA and CDR2 SQIVND (reference sequence). The ends were cut back, 11 bases at V and 4 bases at J, with 11 bases in the middle. This CDR3 is 11 amino acids long. CDR3 residues: CACGRSTEAFF. As DNA, the CDR3 is TGTGCCTGCGGGAGGAGCACTGAAGCTTTCTTT.

The rearrangement joins TRBV9 to TRBJ1-1, with unresolved D. Germline V gives CDR1 SGDLS, CDR2 YYNGEE. The CDR3 covers 15 residues. The V and J ends lost 2 bases and 1 base respectively, with 12 bases between them. The CDR3 spells CASSVTPNRNTEAFF. CDR3 nucleotides: TGTGCCAGCAGCGTTACGCCTAACAGGAACACTGAAGCTTTCTTT.

V usage is TRBV6-5 and J usage is TRBJ2-2; maybe TRBD1 (7 bases). The CDR3 runs 15 residues. V was cut by 0 bases and J by 8 bases, with 13 bases left in between. CDR1 MNHEY and CDR2 SVGAGI come from the germline V gene. CDR3 coding DNA: TGTGCCAGCAGTTACTCCTTGGAGGGGGCGGGGGAGCTGTTTTTT. Its protein product is CASSYSLEGAGELFF.

The V gene is TRBV9, the J gene TRBJ1-3; a possible D gene is TRBD1 (6 bases). The CDR3 spans 15 residues. Germline V gene sequence: CDR1 SGDLS, CDR2 YYNGEE. With 0 bases removed from V and 4 bases from J, the gap between germline ends came to 11 bases. For the CDR3, the DNA is TGTGCCAGCAGCGTAGAGGGGGATCCCGGAAACACCATATATTTT. Amino acid sequence: CASSVEGDPGNTIYF. Together with reference TRBV9 and TRBJ1-3, the CDR3 gives the full variable domain: DSGVTQTPKHLITATGQRVTLRCSPRSGDLSVYWYQQSLDQGLQFLIQYYNGEERAKGNILERFSAQQFPDLHSELNLSSLELGDSALYFCASSVEGDPGNTIYFGEGSWLTVV.

V gene TRBV11-1 combines with J gene TRBJ2-3, with TRBD2 identical over 9 bases. Trimming removed 5 bases from V and 5 bases from J; junction bases left unmatched: 14. This CDR3 contains 17 residues. The germline CDR1 and CDR2 sequences are SGHAT and FQDESV (reference sequence). CDR3 sequence (DNA): TGTGCCAGCAGCCGACTGGGCGGGGGGGCCGGGTTAGATACGCAGTATTTT. Its protein is CASSRLGGGAGLDTQYF.

This clone was seen a few times. The chain joins TRBV2 to TRBJ2-7; D uncertain. CDR1 and CDR2 from the germline V gene are SNHLY and FYNNEI. This CDR3 has 12 residues. Trimming removed 5 bases at V and 3 bases at J, with 8 bases between. In DNA form, the CDR3 reads TGTGCCAGCAGTTCTAACAGCTACGAGCAGTACTTC. This gives the protein CASSSNSYEQYF.